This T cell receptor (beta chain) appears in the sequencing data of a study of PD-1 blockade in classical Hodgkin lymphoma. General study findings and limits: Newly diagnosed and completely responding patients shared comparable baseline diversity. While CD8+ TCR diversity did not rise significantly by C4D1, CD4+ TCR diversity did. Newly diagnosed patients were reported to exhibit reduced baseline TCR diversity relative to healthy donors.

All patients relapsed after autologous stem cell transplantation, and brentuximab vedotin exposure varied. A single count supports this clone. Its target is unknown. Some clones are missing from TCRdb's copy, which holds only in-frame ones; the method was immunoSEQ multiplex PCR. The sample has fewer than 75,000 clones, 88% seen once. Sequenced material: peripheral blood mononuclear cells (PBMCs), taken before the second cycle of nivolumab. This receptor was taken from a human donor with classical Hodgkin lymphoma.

The CDR3 nucleotides are TGCGCCAGCAGCCCGGGGACGATCTCTGGAAACACCATATATTTT. As protein: CASSPGTISGNTIYF. This chain connects TRBV5-1 to TRBJ1-3, with D perhaps matching TRBD1 (5 bases). Germline CDR1 SGHRS, CDR2 YFSETQ. The CDR3 runs 15 residues. V was clipped by 4 bases and J by 0 bases, with 11 bases between them.